The sequence of this TCR beta chain was determined in a study of CD8+CD57+ T cells in acquired aplastic anemia (dated by TCRdb to between 2018 and 2020). With regard to the full study: Extracted DNA from sorted CD4+ and CD8+ cells averaged around 3.3 ug, ranging from about 0.18 to 27.4 ug. CD8+CD57+ expansion was defined as a frequency above the mean frequency observed in healthy subjects. What the research found in general, with its limitations: CD8+ Simpson's diversity did not differ significantly between patients and healthy controls (P=0.060). Although roughly 29 CD8+ CDR3 sequences were shared by patients and controls, these sequences appeared highly expressed in patients and within the immunodominant clones of patients.

Genomic DNA served as template for TCR beta VDJ combination and CDR3 sequence profiling. An Illumina HiSeq 2000 was the platform used for TCR repertoire sequencing. The authors' pipeline ran thus. TRBV/TRBJ rearrangement plots, CDR3 size and DJ length profiles, and Simpson's diversity index were used to evaluate the repertoires. The immunodominant clone was defined as the most abundant DNA sequence in deep sequencing data. CDR3 amino acid sequences were checked for sharing across subjects and were also compared against the VDJdb database and published repertoires. The public reads were reprocessed in TCRdb via fastp at Q25 and MiXCR, keeping in-frame beta chains. Each CDR3 protein gets just one entry, which takes the most common genes and DNA from the rows behind it. The V and J calls and clone size are TCRdb's, not the authors'. The sample includes under 200,000 distinct CDR3 sequences, with 40% to 60% observed a single time. The top ten hold 25% to 40% of the sample.

There are many counts of this clonotype. Which antigen it targets is not known. It has no much larger one-base neighbor in the sample; base qualities were not kept. The V end loses 6 bases and the J end loses 0 bases, and a stretch of 10 bases separates them. The CDR3 holds 13 amino acids from the cysteine to the phenylalanine. Of all the DNA, just the CDR3 is kept, 39 bases in frame from base 1. CDR1 is given as SGHRS and CDR2 as YFSETQ, both from the germline V gene. Flow cytometry had shown CD8+CD57+ cell expansion in the patients selected for sequencing. All patients had severe acquired aplastic anemia diagnosed by International Study of Aplastic Anemia and Agranulocytosis and Camitta criteria. Patients had received no therapy at the time of blood sampling. TCR repertoires of sorted CD4+ and CD8+ blood T cells from severe aplastic anemia patients and healthy subjects were deep-sequenced in the study. Patients were enrolled in the USA under clinicaltrials.gov protocols 00001620, 01623167, 00001397, 00071045, 00081523 and 00961064. Ficoll-Paque density gradient centrifugation was used to isolate peripheral blood mononuclear cells. Before DNA extraction, CD4+ and CD8+ T cells were sorted by FACS or by magnetic beads.

This receptor was taken from a human donor with aplastic anemia. This chain joins TRBV5-1 to TRBJ2-7; too little of a D gene remains to name it. The sequencing input was sorted CD4+, CD8+, or CD8+CD57+ T cells (not recorded which) from PBMCs. The DNA reads as follows: TGCGCCAGCAAGGCGGATAGCTCCTACGAGCAGTACTTC. This sequence encodes CASKADSSYEQYF.